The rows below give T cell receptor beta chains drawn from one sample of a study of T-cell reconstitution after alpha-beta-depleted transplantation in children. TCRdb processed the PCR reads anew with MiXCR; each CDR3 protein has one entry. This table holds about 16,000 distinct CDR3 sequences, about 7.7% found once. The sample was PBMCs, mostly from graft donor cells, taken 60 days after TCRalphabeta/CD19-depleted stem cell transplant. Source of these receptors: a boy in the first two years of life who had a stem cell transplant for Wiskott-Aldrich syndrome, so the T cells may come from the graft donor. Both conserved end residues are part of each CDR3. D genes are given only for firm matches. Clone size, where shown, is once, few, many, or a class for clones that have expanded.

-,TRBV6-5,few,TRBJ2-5,CASSYYGPEETQYF,TGTGCCAGCAGTTACTACGGACCAGAAGAGACCCAGTACTTC
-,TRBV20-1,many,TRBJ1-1,CSASPGARTEAFF,TGCAGTGCTAGTCCGGGGGCTAGGACTGAAGCTTTCTTT
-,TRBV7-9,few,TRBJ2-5,CASSARTHQETQYF,TGTGCCAGCAGCGCCCGGACCCACCAAGAGACCCAGTACTTC
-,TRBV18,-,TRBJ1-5,CASSPFDSNQPQHF,TGTGCCAGCTCACCATTTGACAGCAATCAGCCCCAGCATTTT
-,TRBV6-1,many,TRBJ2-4,CASSETDLAKNIQYF,TGTGCCAGCAGTGAGACCGATCTAGCCAAAAACATTCAGTACTTC
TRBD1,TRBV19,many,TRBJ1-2,CASRTGVNYGYTF,TGTGCCAGTCGGACAGGGGTTAACTATGGCTACACCTTC
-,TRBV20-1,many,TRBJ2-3,CSARINRGTDTQYF,TGCAGTGCTAGAATTAACAGGGGCACAGATACGCAGTATTTT
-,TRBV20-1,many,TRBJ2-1,CSASASGYNEQFF,TGCAGTGCTAGCGCGAGCGGATACAATGAGCAGTTCTTC
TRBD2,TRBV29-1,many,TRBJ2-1,CSVGAGVHNEQFF,TGCAGCGTTGGGGCGGGAGTCCACAATGAGCAGTTCTTC
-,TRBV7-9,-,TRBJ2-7,CASSLLGHSYEQYF,TGTGCCAGCAGCTTACTAGGACATTCCTACGAGCAGTACTTC
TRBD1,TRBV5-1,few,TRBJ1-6,CASREAGTVYSPLHF,TGCGCCAGCAGAGAGGCCGGGACAGTGTACTCACCCCTCCACTTT
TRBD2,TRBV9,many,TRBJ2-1,CASSVRVAGAYNEQFF,TGTGCCAGCAGCGTCCGAGTTGCGGGAGCCTACAATGAGCAGTTCTTC
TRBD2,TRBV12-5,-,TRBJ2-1,CASGLGTSGAKDNEQFF,TGTGCTAGTGGTTTGGGGACTAGCGGAGCGAAAGACAATGAGCAGTTCTTC
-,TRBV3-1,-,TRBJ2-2,CASSLFTGELFF,TGTGCCAGCAGCCTATTCACCGGGGAGCTGTTTTTT
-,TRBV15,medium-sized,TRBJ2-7,CATRAGGAYEQYF,TGTGCCACCAGGGCAGGCGGGGCCTACGAGCAGTACTTC
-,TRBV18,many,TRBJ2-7,CASSPASFSYEQYF,TGTGCCAGCTCACCAGCTAGCTTCAGCTACGAGCAGTACTTC
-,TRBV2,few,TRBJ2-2,CASSSRDSTRELFF,TGTGCCAGCAGTTCCCGGGACTCCACCCGGGAGCTGTTTTTT
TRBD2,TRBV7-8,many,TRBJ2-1,CASSLNGRRFEQFF,TGTGCCAGCAGCTTAAACGGGAGGCGGTTTGAGCAGTTCTTC
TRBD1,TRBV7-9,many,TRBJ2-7,CASSDRQGAGYEQYF,TGTGCCAGCAGCGACCGACAGGGGGCGGGCTACGAGCAGTACTTC
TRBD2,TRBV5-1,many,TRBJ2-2,CASSPGLAGAGELFF,TGCGCCAGCAGTCCGGGACTAGCGGGGGCCGGGGAGCTGTTTTTT
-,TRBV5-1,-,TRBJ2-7,CASSFRAADYEQYF,TGCGCCAGCAGCTTCCGGGCGGCTGACTACGAGCAGTACTTC
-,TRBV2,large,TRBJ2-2,CASITDHGTGELFF,TGTGCCAGCATCACAGATCACGGGACCGGGGAGCTGTTTTTT
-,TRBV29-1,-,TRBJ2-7,CSVENAYEQYF,TGCAGCGTCGAAAATGCTTACGAGCAGTACTTC
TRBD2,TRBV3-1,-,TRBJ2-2,CASSQLWTSRTGELFF,TGTGCCAGCAGCCAATTATGGACTAGCCGAACCGGGGAGCTGTTTTTT
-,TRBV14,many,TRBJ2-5,CASSQARETQYF,TGTGCCAGCAGCCAAGCGAGGGAGACCCAGTACTTC
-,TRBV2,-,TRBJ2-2,CASIGSSGDGGELFF,TGTGCCAGCATAGGGTCGAGCGGAGATGGGGGGGAGCTGTTTTTT
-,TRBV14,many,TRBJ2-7,CASSQAGVYEQYF,TGTGCCAGCAGCCAAGCCGGGGTCTACGAGCAGTACTTC
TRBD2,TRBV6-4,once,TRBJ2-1,CARSGREGRNNEQFF,TGTGCCAGAAGTGGGCGGGAGGGCCGAAACAATGAGCAGTTCTTC
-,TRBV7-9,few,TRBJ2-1,CASSPLARGGDEQFF,TGTGCCAGCAGCCCCCTGGCCAGGGGAGGGGATGAGCAGTTCTTC
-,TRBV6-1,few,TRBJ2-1,CASRRGDPSSYNEQFF,TGTGCCAGCAGACGTGGGGACCCCAGCTCCTACAATGAGCAGTTCTTC
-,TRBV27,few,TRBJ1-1,CASRNPGGGRNTEAFF,TGTGCCAGCAGAAACCCCGGGGGGGGTCGGAACACTGAAGCTTTCTTT
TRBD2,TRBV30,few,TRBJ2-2,CAWGPPGLAGYTGELFF,TGTGCCTGGGGGCCCCCGGGACTAGCGGGATACACCGGGGAGCTGTTTTTT
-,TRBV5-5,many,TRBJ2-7,CASTPRREAQYEQYF,TGTGCCAGCACCCCTCGTAGGGAAGCACAATACGAGCAGTACTTC
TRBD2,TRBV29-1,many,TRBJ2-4,CSVEPSGRRNIQYF,TGCAGCGTTGAACCCAGCGGGAGGCGAAACATTCAGTACTTC
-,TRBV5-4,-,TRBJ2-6,CASSLGGGGTGANVLTF,TGTGCCAGCAGCTTGGGGGGTGGGGGAACTGGGGCCAACGTCCTGACTTTC
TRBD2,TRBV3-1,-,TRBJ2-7,CASSSTRASGLYEQYF,TGTGCCAGCAGCAGCACTCGGGCTAGCGGCCTTTACGAGCAGTACTTC
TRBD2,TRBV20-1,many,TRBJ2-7,CSARDQLAGSYEQYF,TGCAGTGCTAGAGATCAACTAGCGGGGTCCTACGAGCAGTACTTC
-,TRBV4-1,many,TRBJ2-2,CASSQEPASGELFF,TGCGCCAGCAGCCAAGAACCGGCGAGCGGGGAGCTGTTTTTT
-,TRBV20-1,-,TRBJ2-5,CSATYAGRETQYF,TGCAGTGCTACATACGCAGGGCGGGAGACCCAGTACTTC
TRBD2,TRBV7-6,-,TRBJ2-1,CASSLAGLAYNEQFF,TGTGCCAGCAGCTTAGCGGGACTAGCCTACAATGAGCAGTTCTTC
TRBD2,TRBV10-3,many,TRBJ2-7,CAISETSGSYEQYF,TGTGCCATCAGTGAGACTAGCGGGAGCTACGAGCAGTACTTC
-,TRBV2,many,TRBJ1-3,CASSLTGGNTIYF,TGTGCCAGCAGTTTAACAGGGGGAAACACCATATATTTT
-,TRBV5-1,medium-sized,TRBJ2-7,CASRQIRDGSYEQYF,TGCGCCAGCAGACAAATCCGGGACGGCTCCTACGAGCAGTACTTC
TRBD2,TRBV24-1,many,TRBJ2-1,CATSDPSGASYNEQFF,TGTGCCACCAGTGACCCAAGCGGGGCATCCTACAATGAGCAGTTCTTC
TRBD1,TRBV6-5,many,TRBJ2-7,CASSYSRTGVNEQYF,TGTGCCAGCAGTTACTCCCGGACAGGGGTTAACGAGCAGTACTTC
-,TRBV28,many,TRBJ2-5,CASSLFSLGTRQETQYF,TGTGCCAGCAGTTTATTCTCCCTAGGCACCCGGCAAGAGACCCAGTACTTC
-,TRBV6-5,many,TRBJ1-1,CASSYSAGRTEAFF,TGTGCCAGCAGTTACTCGGCTGGTCGGACTGAAGCTTTCTTT
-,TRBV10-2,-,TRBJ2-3,CASSESEALGDTDTQYF,TGCGCCAGCAGTGAGTCGGAGGCCCTTGGGGACACAGATACGCAGTATTTT
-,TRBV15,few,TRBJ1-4,CATSRHQSSNEKLFF,TGTGCCACCAGCAGACACCAATCTTCCAATGAAAAACTGTTTTTT